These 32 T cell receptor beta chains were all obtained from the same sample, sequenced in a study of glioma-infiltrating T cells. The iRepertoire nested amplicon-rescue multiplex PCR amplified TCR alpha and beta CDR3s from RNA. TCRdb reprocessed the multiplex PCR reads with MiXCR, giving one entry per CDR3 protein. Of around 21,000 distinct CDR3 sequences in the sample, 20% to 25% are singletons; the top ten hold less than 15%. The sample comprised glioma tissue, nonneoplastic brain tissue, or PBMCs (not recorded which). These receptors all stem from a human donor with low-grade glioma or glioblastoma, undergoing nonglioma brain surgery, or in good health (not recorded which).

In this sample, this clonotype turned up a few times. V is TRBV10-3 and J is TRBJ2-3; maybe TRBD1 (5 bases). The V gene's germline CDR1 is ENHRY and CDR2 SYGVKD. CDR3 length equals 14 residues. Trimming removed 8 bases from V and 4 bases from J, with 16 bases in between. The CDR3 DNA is TGTGCCATCGCGACAGCTGGAAGTCCAGATACGCAGTATTTT. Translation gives CAIATAGSPDTQYF.

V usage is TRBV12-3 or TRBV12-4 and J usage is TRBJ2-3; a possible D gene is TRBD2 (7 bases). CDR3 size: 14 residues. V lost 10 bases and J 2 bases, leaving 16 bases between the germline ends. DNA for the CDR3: TGTGCCATTACCTTGGGGGGGGCCACAGATACGCAGTATTTT. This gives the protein CAITLGGATDTQYF.

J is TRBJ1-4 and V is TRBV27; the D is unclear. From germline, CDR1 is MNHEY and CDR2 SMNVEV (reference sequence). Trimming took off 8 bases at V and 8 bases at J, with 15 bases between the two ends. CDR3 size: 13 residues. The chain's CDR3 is CASGTWGGEKLFF. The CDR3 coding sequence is TGTGCCAGCGGCACTTGGGGAGGAGAAAAACTGTTTTTT.

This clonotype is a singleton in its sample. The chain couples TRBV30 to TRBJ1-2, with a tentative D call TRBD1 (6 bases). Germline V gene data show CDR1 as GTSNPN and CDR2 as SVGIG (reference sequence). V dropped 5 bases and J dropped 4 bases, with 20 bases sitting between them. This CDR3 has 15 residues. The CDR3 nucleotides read TGTGCCTGGTCGATCGAGGGGAAAGGGGGCTATGGCTACACCTTC. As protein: CAWSIEGKGGYGYTF.

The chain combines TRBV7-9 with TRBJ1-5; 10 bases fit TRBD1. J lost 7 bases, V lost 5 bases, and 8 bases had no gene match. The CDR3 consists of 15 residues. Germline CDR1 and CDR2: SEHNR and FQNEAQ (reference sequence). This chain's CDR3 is CASSPGTGVYQPQHF. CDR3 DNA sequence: TGTGCCAGCAGCCCCGGGACAGGGGTTTACCAGCCCCAGCATTTT.

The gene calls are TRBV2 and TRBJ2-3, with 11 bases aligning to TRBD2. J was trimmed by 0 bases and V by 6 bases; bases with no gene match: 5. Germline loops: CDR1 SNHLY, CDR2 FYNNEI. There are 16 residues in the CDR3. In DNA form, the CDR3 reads TGTGCCAGCAGCGTTACTAGCGGGGGTAGCACAGATACGCAGTATTTT. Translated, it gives CASSVTSGGSTDTQYF.

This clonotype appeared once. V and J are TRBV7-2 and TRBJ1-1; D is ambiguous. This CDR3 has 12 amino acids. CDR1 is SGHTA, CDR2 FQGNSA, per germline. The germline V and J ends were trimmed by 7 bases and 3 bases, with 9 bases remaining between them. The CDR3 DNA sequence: TGTGCCAGCAACACCGGCGACACTGAAGCTTTCTTT. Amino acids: CASNTGDTEAFF.

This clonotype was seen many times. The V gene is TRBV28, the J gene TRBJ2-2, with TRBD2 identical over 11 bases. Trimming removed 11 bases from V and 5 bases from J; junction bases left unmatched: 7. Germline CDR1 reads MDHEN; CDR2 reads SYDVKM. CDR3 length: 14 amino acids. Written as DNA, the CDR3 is TGTGCCTCGGCTAGCGGGGGGTTGACCGGGGAGCTGTTTTTT. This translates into CASASGGLTGELFF.

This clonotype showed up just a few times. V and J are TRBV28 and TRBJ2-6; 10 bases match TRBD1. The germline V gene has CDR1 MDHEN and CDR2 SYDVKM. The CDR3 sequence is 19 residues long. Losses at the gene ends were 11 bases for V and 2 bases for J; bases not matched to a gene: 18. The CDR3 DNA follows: TGTGCCCCAAACAGGCTCGCTGGACAGGGGGACGCTGGGGCCAACGTCCTGACTTTC. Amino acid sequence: CAPNRLAGQGDAGANVLTF.

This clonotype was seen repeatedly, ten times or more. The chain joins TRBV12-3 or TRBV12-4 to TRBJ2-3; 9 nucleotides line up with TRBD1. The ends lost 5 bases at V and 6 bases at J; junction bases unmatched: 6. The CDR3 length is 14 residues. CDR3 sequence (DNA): TGTGCCAGCAGTCTTACAGGGGGCAGCGATACGCAGTATTTT. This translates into CASSLTGGSDTQYF.

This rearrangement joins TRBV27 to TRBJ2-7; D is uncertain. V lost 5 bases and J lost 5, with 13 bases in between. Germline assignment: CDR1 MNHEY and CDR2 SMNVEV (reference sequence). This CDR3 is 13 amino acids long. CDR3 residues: CASSADTRDEQYF. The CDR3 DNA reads TGTGCCAGCAGTGCAGATACAAGGGACGAGCAGTACTTC.

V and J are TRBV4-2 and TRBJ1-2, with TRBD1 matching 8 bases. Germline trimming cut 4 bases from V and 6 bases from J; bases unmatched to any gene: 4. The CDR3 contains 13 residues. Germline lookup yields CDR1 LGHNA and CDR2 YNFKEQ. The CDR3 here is CASSPDRAHGYTF. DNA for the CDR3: TGTGCCAGCAGCCCGGACAGGGCCCATGGCTACACCTTC.

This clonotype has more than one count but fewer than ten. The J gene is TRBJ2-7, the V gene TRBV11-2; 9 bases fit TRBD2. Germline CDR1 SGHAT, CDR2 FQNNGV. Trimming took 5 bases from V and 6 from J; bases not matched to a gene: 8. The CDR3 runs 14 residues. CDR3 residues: CASSPRGSGSEQYF. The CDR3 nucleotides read TGTGCCAGCAGCCCAAGGGGTAGCGGGAGCGAGCAGTACTTC. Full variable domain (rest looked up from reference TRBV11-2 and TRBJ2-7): EAGVAQSPRYKIIEKRQSVAFWCNPISGHATLYWYQQILGQGPKLLIQFQNNGVVDDSQLPKDRFSAERLKGVDSTLKIQPAKLEDSAVYLCASSPRGSGSEQYFGPGTRLTVT.

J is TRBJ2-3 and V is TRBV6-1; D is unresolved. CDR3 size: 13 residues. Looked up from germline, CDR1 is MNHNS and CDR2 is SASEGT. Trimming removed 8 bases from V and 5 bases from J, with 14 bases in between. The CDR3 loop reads CASGLWAQDTQYF. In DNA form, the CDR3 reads TGTGCCAGCGGTCTATGGGCCCAAGATACGCAGTATTTT.

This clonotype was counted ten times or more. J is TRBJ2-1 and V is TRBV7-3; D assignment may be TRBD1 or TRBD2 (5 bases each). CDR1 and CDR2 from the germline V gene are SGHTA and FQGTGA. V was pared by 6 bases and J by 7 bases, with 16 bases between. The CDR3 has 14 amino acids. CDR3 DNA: TGTGCCAGCAGACGGGACGGTGGCTATAATGAGCAGTTCTTC. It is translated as CASRRDGGYNEQFF.

CDR3 in amino acids: CASSLRTGINTIYF. CDR3 in DNA: TGTGCCAGCAGCCTGAGGACAGGAATAAACACCATATATTTT. V and J are TRBV7-9 and TRBJ1-3; 7 bases align to TRBD1. J lost 6 bases, V lost 5 bases, and 7 bases had no gene match. Germline values: CDR1 SEHNR, CDR2 FQNEAQ (reference sequence). The CDR3 loop spans 14 amino acids.

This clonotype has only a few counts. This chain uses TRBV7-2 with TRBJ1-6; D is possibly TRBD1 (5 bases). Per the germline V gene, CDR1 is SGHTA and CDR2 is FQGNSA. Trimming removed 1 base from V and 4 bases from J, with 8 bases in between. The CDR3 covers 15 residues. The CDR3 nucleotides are TGTGCCAGCAGCTTAGGACAGAGTTATAATTCACCCCTCCACTTT. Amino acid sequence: CASSLGQSYNSPLHF.

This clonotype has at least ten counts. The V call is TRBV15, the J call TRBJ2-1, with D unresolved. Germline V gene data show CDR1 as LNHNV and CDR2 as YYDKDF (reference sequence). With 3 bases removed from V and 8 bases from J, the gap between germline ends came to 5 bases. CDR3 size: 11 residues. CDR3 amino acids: CATSRLDEQFF. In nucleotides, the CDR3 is TGTGCCACCAGCAGGTTGGATGAGCAGTTCTTC. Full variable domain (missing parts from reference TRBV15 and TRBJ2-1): DAMVIQNPRYQVTQFGKPVTLSCSQTLNHNVMYWYQQKSSQAPKLLFHYYDKDFNNEADTPDNFQSRRPNTSFCFLDIRSPGLGDTAMYLCATSRLDEQFFGPGTRLTVL.

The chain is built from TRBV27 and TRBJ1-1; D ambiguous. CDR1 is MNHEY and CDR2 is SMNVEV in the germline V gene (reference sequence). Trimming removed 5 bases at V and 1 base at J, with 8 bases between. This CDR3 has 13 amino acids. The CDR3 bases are TGTGCCAGCAGTCTCCTCACGAACACTGAAGCTTTCTTT. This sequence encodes CASSLLTNTEAFF.

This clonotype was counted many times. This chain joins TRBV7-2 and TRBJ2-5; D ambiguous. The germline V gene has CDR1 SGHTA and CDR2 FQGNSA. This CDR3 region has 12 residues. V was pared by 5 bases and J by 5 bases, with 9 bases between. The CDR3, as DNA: TGTGCCAGCAGCCAAAGCAGGGAGACCCAGTACTTC. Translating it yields CASSQSRETQYF.

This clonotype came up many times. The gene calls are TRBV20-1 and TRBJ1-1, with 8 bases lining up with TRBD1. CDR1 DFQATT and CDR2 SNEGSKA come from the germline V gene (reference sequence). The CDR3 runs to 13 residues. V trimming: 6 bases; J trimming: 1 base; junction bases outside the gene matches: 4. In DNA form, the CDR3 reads TGCAGTGCCTTGGGACAGGCGAACACTGAAGCTTTCTTT. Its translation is CSALGQANTEAFF.

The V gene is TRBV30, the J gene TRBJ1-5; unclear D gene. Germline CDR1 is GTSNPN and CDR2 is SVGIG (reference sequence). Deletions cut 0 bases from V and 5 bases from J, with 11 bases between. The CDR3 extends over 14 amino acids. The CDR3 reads CAWSVEPEDQPQHF. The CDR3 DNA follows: TGTGCCTGGAGTGTAGAGCCTGAAGATCAGCCCCAGCATTTT.

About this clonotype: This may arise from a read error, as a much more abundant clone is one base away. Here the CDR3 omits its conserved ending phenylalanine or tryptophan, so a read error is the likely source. The CDR3 DNA sequence: TGTGCCAGCAGCTCTGGCACTGAAGCTTTCTCT. Encoded protein: CASSSGTEAFS. The chain employs TRBV7-6 and TRBJ1-1; no clear D gene. Germline-derived CDR1 and CDR2 are SGHVS and FNYEAQ. The CDR3 has 11 residues. V was pared by 4 bases and J by 4 bases, with 4 bases between.

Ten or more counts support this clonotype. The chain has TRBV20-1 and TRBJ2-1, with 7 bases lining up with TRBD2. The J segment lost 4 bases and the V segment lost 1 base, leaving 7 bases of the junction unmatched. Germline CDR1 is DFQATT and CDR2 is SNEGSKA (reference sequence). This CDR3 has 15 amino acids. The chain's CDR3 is CSARGELAKYNEQFF. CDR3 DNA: TGCAGTGCTAGAGGGGAACTAGCGAAATACAATGAGCAGTTCTTC.

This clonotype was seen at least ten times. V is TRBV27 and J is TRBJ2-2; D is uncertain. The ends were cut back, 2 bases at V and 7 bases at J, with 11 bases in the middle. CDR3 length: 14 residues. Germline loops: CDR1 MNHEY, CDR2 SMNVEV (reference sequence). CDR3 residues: CASSLRQKIGELFF. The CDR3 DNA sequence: TGTGCCAGCAGTTTAAGGCAGAAGATCGGGGAGCTGTTTTTT.

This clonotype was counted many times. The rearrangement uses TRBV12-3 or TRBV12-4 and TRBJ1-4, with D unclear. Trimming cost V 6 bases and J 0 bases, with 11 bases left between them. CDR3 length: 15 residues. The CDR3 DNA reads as TGTGCCAGCAGAATAATTGACGCAACTAATGAAAAACTGTTTTTT. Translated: CASRIIDATNEKLFF.

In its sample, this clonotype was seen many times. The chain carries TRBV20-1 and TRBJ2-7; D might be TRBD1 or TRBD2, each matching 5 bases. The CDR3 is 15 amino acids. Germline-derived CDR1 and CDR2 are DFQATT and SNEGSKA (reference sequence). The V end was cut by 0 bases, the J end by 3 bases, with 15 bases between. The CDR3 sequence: CSARDQGSGDYEQYF. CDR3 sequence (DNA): TGCAGTGCTAGAGATCAGGGCTCCGGGGACTACGAGCAGTACTTC.

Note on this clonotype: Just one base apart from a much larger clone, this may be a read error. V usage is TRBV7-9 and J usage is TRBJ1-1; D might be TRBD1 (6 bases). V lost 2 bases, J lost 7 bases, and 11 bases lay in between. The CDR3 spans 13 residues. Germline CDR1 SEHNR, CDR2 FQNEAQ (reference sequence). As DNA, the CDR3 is TGTGCCAGCAGCTTATGGGGGCAAGGTGAAGCTTTCTTT. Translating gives CASSLWGQGEAFF.

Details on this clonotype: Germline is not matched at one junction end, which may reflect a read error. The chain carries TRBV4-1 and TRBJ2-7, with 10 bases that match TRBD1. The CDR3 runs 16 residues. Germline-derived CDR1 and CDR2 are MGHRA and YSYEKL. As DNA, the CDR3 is TGCGCCAGCAGCCAAGACCCCGCCGGGACAGGGGACGAGCAATACTTC. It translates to CASSQDPAGTGDEQYF.

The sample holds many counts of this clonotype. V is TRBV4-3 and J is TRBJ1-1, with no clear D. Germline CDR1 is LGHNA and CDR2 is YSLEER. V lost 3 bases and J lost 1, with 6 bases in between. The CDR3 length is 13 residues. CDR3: CASSQKANTEAFF. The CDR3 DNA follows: TGCGCCAGCAGCCAGAAGGCGAACACTGAAGCTTTCTTT.

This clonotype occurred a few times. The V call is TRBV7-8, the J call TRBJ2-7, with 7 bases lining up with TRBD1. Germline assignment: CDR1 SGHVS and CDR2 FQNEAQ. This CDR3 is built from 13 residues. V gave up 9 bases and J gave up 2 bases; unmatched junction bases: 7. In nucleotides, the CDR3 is TGTGCCAGTAGGGGACAGCCGACCTACGAGCAGTACTTC. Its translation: CASRGQPTYEQYF. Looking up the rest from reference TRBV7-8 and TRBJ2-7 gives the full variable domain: GAGVSQSPRYKVAKRGQDVALRCDPISGHVSLFWYQQALGQGPEFLTYFQNEAQLDKSGLPSDRFFAERPEGSVSTLKIQRTQQEDSAVYLCASRGQPTYEQYFGPGTRLTVT.

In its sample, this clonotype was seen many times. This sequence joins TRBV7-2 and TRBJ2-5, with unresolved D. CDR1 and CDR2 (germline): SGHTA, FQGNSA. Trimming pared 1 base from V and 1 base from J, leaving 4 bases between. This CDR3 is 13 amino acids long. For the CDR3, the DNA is TGTGCCAGCAGCTTAGGAGGCCAAGAGACCCAGTACTTC. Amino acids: CASSLGGQETQYF.